This T cell receptor beta chain is from a study of technical replicates of blood from a handful of donors. CDR3 length: 12 residues. Germline CDR1 is MGHDK and CDR2 is SYGVNS. The V gene lost 4 bases and the J gene lost 4 bases, with 7 bases spanning the gap. Here immunoSEQ multiplex PCR was the method, and the copy in TCRdb shows in-frame clones only, minus some. Here the sample spans about 80,000 clones, 90% to 95% being singletons. The receptor was derived from a human donor in good health. Material: T cells isolated from PBMCs. The chain links TRBV25-1 to TRBJ1-2, with TRBD1 as a possible D gene (5 bases). CDR3 protein: CASSVGGYGYTF. The DNA for the CDR3 is TGTGCCAGCAGTGTGGGGGGCTATGGCTACACCTTC.